This T cell receptor (beta chain) was obtained from a study of beta chain features in type 1 diabetes listed by TCRdb under 2018. In terms of the full investigation: Patients and healthy donors did not differ in mean age, gender distribution, total cell number or subset yield. A total of around 110,000,000 sorted cells were examined across all samples, and RNA yield correlated strongly with the number of cells per subset. The study compared TCRB repertoires of sorted circulating CD4+ T cell subsets between recently diagnosed type 1 diabetes patients and matched healthy donors. Whereas all 30 or so donors provided naive and central memory subsets, regulatory and stem cell-like memory subsets were isolated from just 8 patients and roughly eight healthy donors. The study at large found these results: Because cDNA rather than genomic DNA was sequenced, highly expressing activated cells could have been over-represented, although no difference in activation and CD3 levels was found between groups. PCR might favor shorter templates, but patient and control samples were amplified and corrected together, so any skew would affect both groups equally. Type 1 diabetes patients showed a moderate but significant shortening of TCRB CDR3 length in all four CD4+ subsets. Patients with type 1 diabetes made fewer insertions and deleted more nucleotides at VDJ recombination sites, implying thymic rearrangement abnormalities. Naive, central memory and regulatory TCRB repertoires appeared to be more similar among patients than among healthy donors. Because the HLA sub-analyses included only small numbers of individuals, any influence of HLA type on TCRB rearrangement was left unresolved.

In its sample, this clone was seen a few times. The specificity of this receptor is unknown. Only one base separates this from a far larger clonotype, so it likely reflects a read error. Each donor gave one peripheral blood draw, about 110 mL on average, collected into heparinised tubes. A BD FACSAria II was used to sort naive, central memory, regulatory and stem cell-like memory CD4+ T cells with a panel that included CD45RO, CCR7, CD25, CD127, CD95 and CD27. Every sorted population had a purity above 98%. Right away, PBMCs were isolated by Lymphoprep density gradient centrifugation and were stained directly, with no culture step. Samples were stained and sorted in pairs, with one healthy donor and one patient per experiment, so that batch effects were minimized. From a lookup of the germline V gene, CDR1 and CDR2 are SQVTM and ANQGSEA. Compared with germline, V lacks 1 base and J lacks 2 bases; bases without a gene match: 6. Including cysteine and phenylalanine, the CDR3 has 16 amino acids. Solely the CDR3 DNA is kept, with 48 bases framed from the first base.

The High Capacity cDNA Reverse Transcription Kit was used to reverse transcribe all of the isolated RNA, meaning that expressed TCRB transcripts were what got sequenced. Deep immunoSEQ sequencing was performed on naive, central memory and regulatory T cell samples, with an average of roughly 3.6 million total reads per sample. Sorted cells were lysed in RLT buffer, and RNA was extracted using DNase-treated RNeasy Micro or Mini kits according to cell number. To prevent cross-contamination, every cell subset was processed on its own, while patient and healthy donor samples were processed together. The immunoSEQ multiplex PCR was used to amplify TCRB sequences from cDNA, generating 87-bp fragments that spanned the CDR3 region. Sequencing of the amplicons was performed on the Illumina HiSeq platform. On the study's bioinformatics: PCR bias was corrected computationally using synthetic template baselines, and reads within Hamming distance 2 were collapsed, with unmergeable singletons discarded. By aligning reads against IMGT, V, D and J genes, CDR3 length, and insertions or deletions at six rearrangement sites were assigned. Clonotype counts were normalized to sorted cell number within each subset before computing true diversity and Gini coefficients with the tcR R package. Repertoire sharing was quantified using the overlap coefficient calculated on TCRB nucleotide sequences. The immuneACCESS repertoire file appears here via TCRdb, limited to in-frame rearrangements. These files lack a portion of the clones; in checked studies, under half of the deficit traces to unresolved V genes, and the cause of the others is not known. V and J calls and clone size are copied from that table; D and trimming were computed from the DNA. The sample data list roughly 300,000 clones, and 6.5% to 10% of these were observed just once. Of the sample, 0.44% falls within the top ten clones.

The receptor was isolated from a woman aged 18 to 35 in good health. The sample taken for sequencing was central memory CD4+ T cells from blood. The chain is assembled from TRBV29-1 and TRBJ2-1, and 9 bases in between align with TRBD2. The CDR3 region: CSVEVYAGGAYNEQFF. The DNA sequence is TGCAGCGTTGAAGTATATGCGGGAGGGGCCTACAATGAGCAGTTCTTC.